Listed below are T cell receptor beta chains from one sample, sequenced in a study of blood T cell repertoires in COVID-19. TCRdb's table, derived via immunoSEQ multiplex PCR, lists solely in-frame clones and lacks some. The sample lists under 200,000 clones; approximately 90% were seen once. Specimen: peripheral blood. The receptors come from a man aged 35-49 years with active or convalescent COVID-19. Both conserved end residues are part of each CDR3. The D gene is left open where the match is weak. Some rows mark clone size as missing; the rest say once, few, many or name a class of expanded clone.

abundance: .; v_gene: TRBV19; j_gene: TRBJ2-1; d_gene: .; CDR3nt: TGTGCCAGTAGTGCGCAGGTGGCGAATGCGTACAATGAGCAGTTCTTC; CDR3aa: CASSAQVANAYNEQFF
abundance: .; v_gene: TRBV28; j_gene: TRBJ1-1; d_gene: TRBD1; CDR3nt: TGTGCCAGCAGTCAATCTCAGGGGGCTACCACTGAAGCTTTCTTT; CDR3aa: CASSQSQGATTEAFF
abundance: .; v_gene: TRBV4-3; j_gene: TRBJ1-6; d_gene: .; CDR3nt: TGCGCCAGCAGCCAAGAAAATCTAGGGAGCTCCTATAATTCACCCCTCCACTTT; CDR3aa: CASSQENLGSSYNSPLHF
abundance: .; v_gene: TRBV7-6; j_gene: TRBJ2-5; d_gene: .; CDR3nt: TGTGCCAGCAGCGGAGAACCAGCCCAAGAGACCCAGTACTTC; CDR3aa: CASSGEPAQETQYF
abundance: .; v_gene: TRBV19; j_gene: TRBJ1-4; d_gene: .; CDR3nt: TGTGCCAGTAGCCTCAATGGGGCGGGGGAAAAACTGTTTTTT; CDR3aa: CASSLNGAGEKLFF
abundance: .; v_gene: TRBV7-9; j_gene: TRBJ2-6; d_gene: .; CDR3nt: TGTGCCAGCAGCCAGGCCCGAGAGCCTGGGGCCAACGTCCTGACTTTC; CDR3aa: CASSQAREPGANVLTF
abundance: .; v_gene: TRBV7-9; j_gene: TRBJ2-5; d_gene: .; CDR3nt: TGTGCCAGCAGCCCGGGGGTGGACCAGTACTTC; CDR3aa: CASSPGVDQYF
abundance: once; v_gene: TRBV28; j_gene: TRBJ2-7; d_gene: .; CDR3nt: TGTGCCAGCAGGGACATCTACGAGCAGTACTTC; CDR3aa: CASRDIYEQYF
abundance: .; v_gene: TRBV7-2; j_gene: TRBJ1-4; d_gene: TRBD1; CDR3nt: TGTGCCAGCAGCCCCAACAGGGGCCTCAATGAAAAACTGTTTTTT; CDR3aa: CASSPNRGLNEKLFF
abundance: .; v_gene: TRBV11-2; j_gene: TRBJ1-1; d_gene: .; CDR3nt: TGTGCCAGCAGCTTAGGCAGGAACACTGAAGCTTTCTTT; CDR3aa: CASSLGRNTEAFF
abundance: .; v_gene: TRBV4-3; j_gene: TRBJ2-6; d_gene: TRBD1; CDR3nt: TGCGCCAGCAGCCAGGACGAGGGGGCGGTCGGGGCCAACGTCCTGACTTTC; CDR3aa: CASSQDEGAVGANVLTF
abundance: .; v_gene: TRBV18; j_gene: TRBJ1-1; d_gene: TRBD1; CDR3nt: TGTGCCAGCTCACCACCCCGGGACAGGGGGCGGCCTGAAGCTTTCTTT; CDR3aa: CASSPPRDRGRPEAFF
abundance: .; v_gene: TRBV28; j_gene: TRBJ1-5; d_gene: .; CDR3nt: TGTGCCAGCAGTATCCCCCCGGCAGGGGGCAATCAGCCCCAGCATTTT; CDR3aa: CASSIPPAGGNQPQHF
abundance: .; v_gene: TRBV18; j_gene: TRBJ2-2; d_gene: .; CDR3nt: TGTGCCAGCTCACCAGACAATACCGGGGAGCTGTTTTTT; CDR3aa: CASSPDNTGELFF
abundance: .; v_gene: TRBV10-3; j_gene: TRBJ2-5; d_gene: TRBD2; CDR3nt: TGTGCCACGGAAGCGGGAGGGGCCCAAGAGACCCAGTACTTC; CDR3aa: CATEAGGAQETQYF
abundance: .; v_gene: TRBV5-4; j_gene: TRBJ1-2; d_gene: .; CDR3nt: TGTGCCAGCAGCCGGGCGACAGCCAACTATGGCTACACCTTC; CDR3aa: CASSRATANYGYTF
abundance: .; v_gene: TRBV24-1; j_gene: TRBJ2-5; d_gene: .; CDR3nt: TGTGCCACCAGTGATCCAGCGGAGGGGGGGGAGACCCAGTACTTC; CDR3aa: CATSDPAEGGETQYF